This TCR beta chain was observed in a study of shared clonotypes between healthy human individuals. TCRdb's copy holds only in-frame clones and misses some; the assay was immunoSEQ multiplex PCR. Seen here are about 1.4 million clones, about 96% observed once, and the top ten hold approximately 1.1%. This clonotype was sampled from a man aged 25-45 years in good health. Sequenced: naive CD4+ T cells sorted from blood. As for subset: CD45RA+ positively selected.

The CDR3 protein is CASSELPVYGYTF. CDR3 sequence (DNA): TGTGCCAGCAGTGAATTGCCTGTTTATGGCTACACCTTC. The genes are TRBV25-1 and TRBJ1-2; no reliable D call. CDR3 length: 13 amino acids. The germline V gene has CDR1 MGHDK and CDR2 SYGVNS. V was pared by 1 base and J by 5 bases, with 8 bases between.